This TCR beta chain was captured by sequencing in a study of shared T cell receptors in the human thymus (dated by TCRdb to 2020 to 2023). Describing the broader study: The study investigated the way shared, self-reactive T-cell receptor alpha chains are produced in the human thymus.

The receptor library was made with the immunoSEQ multiplex PCR assay. Here the immuneACCESS table is served through TCRdb, limited to in-frame sequences with V and J called. Missing clones are a known gap in these copies; in checked studies unresolved V genes cover under half, and the rest lacks a known reason. Across this sample there are about 660,000 clones, with more than 75% seen only once. The ten most abundant clones make up roughly 0.0087% of the sample. In regard to this clone: It lacks a known antigen. Within one base of it there is no much larger clone, and no base qualities were kept.

The CDR3, from cysteine to phenylalanine, totals 15 residues. Here the CDR3 DNA is all that survives: 45 bases in frame from base 1. V ends up 6 bases short and J 3 bases short, with an unmatched junction base count of 6. CDR1 and CDR2 are read off the germline V gene as SGHVS and FNYEAQ. These same data were also listed under a study on human thymus T cells. As described in the second report: Donors were immunologically healthy infants undergoing open corrective cardiac surgery for congenital heart defects in Finland. Thymus tissue was obtained as surgical resects removed during corrective cardiac surgery. Both the thymic and the peripheral blood repertoires appeared to show biased V and J gene segment usage. Highly overlapping thymic TCR repertoires among unrelated individuals were reported in the related research. TCR alpha and beta repertoires from roughly eight infant thymus samples and four related peripheral blood samples were characterized in the study. Donor ages ranged from about 6 to 250 days, and the cohort comprised 5 to 7 male and a couple of female infants. Thymocytes were released mechanically from tissue and stored at -70 °C as pellets of about 8.5-31 million cells. Genomic DNA was extracted from frozen cell pellets with a QIAsymphony instrument. The immunoSEQ multiplex PCR assay was used to amplify the TCRB and TCRAD loci from a standardized quantity of quality-controlled genomic DNA. Amplicons spanned the V(D)J region at a length sufficient to cover the CDR3 and identify V and J genes. Through the commercial immunoSEQ service, the amplicons were sequenced on an Illumina platform. Primer bias and sequencing errors were corrected as previously described, and TCRAD and TCRB were defined on the basis of the IMGT database. immunoSEQ Analyzer 3.0 and VDJTools were used for repertoire analysis, which covered basic statistics, V/J segment usage, diversity estimates, rarefaction and pairwise overlap. Chao1, ChaoE, Efron-Thisted, Shannon and inverse Simpson indices were used to estimate diversity, which was also estimated on datasets down-sampled to the smallest sample. For repertoire overlap, CDR3 nucleotide sequence, V gene and J gene had to match strictly, and clustering was done by Jaccard-based multidimensional scaling. On average, thymus samples yielded hundreds of thousands of unique TCRB clonotypes, whereas blood samples yielded 65,000 to 100,000.

The chain was built from TRBV7-6 and TRBJ1-4, and TRBD1 matches 8 of the central bases. Source material: thymocytes. The TCR was taken from a boy less than two years old with a congenital heart defect. Donor details come from another sample of the same person, matched by shared clones. In nucleotides, the sequence is TGTGCCAGCAGTCATCCGGGACAGGCTAATGAAAAACTGTTTTTT. Its translation reads: CASSHPGQANEKLFF.